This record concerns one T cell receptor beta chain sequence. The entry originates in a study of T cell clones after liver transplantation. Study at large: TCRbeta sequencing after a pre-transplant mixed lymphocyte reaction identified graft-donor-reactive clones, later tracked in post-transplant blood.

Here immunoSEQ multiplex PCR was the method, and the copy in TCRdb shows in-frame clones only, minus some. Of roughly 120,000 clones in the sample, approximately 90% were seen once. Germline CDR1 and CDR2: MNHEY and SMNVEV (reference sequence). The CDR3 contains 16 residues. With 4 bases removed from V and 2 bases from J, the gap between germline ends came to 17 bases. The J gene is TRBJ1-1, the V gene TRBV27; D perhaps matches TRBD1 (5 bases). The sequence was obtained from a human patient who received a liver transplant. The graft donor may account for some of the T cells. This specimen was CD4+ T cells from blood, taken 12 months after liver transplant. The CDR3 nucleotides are TGTGCCAGCAGTTATGGGCGAGGGGTTCATAACACTGAAGCTTTCTTT. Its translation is CASSYGRGVHNTEAFF.